These 10 T cell receptor beta chains came from one sample sequenced in a study of blood T cell repertoires in COVID-19. The data were produced by immunoSEQ multiplex PCR, yet TCRdb's version contains in-frame clones alone and is incomplete. The sample lists 250,000 to 350,000 clones, roughly nine tenths occurring once. Input material: PBMCs or T cells enriched from blood (not recorded which). Receptors were obtained from a woman between 40 and 50 years old who had recovered from COVID-19.

The J gene is TRBJ1-5, the V gene TRBV28; possibly TRBD1 for D (5 bases). This CDR3 comprises 14 residues. V gave up 5 bases and J gave up 4 bases, with 12 bases separating them. Germline V lookup: CDR1 MDHEN, CDR2 SYDVKM. The CDR3 coding sequence is TGTGCCAGCAGTGTTCAGGGTAATAATCAGCCCCAGCATTTT. It is translated as CASSVQGNNQPQHF.

The V call is TRBV6-5, the J call TRBJ1-2, with D tentatively TRBD1 (6 bases). Germline loops: CDR1 MNHEY, CDR2 SVGAGI. CDR3 length: 14 amino acids. Trimming left V 2 bases short and J 8 bases short, with 15 bases between. The CDR3 DNA follows: TGTGCCAGCAGTTACGGAATGACAGGAAGGGGCTACACCTTC. This codes for CASSYGMTGRGYTF.

The J gene is TRBJ2-7, the V gene TRBV3-1 (or the pseudogene TRBV3-2); 14 bases map to TRBD2. Germline V gives CDR1 LGHDT, CDR2 YNNKEL (reference sequence). Trimming removed 4 bases from V and 2 bases from J; junction bases left unmatched: 7. The CDR3 runs 17 residues. This CDR3 is CASSLRTSGRRAYEQYF. Here the CDR3 DNA reads TGTGCCAGCAGCCTCCGGACTAGCGGGAGGAGGGCCTACGAGCAGTACTTC.

This chain uses TRBV18 with TRBJ2-3; the D gene is possibly TRBD1 (6 bases). V gave up 2 bases and J gave up 2 bases, with 11 bases separating them. The CDR3 runs 15 residues. The germline V gene encodes CDR1 KGHSH and CDR2 LQKENI. CDR3 coding DNA: TGTGCCAGCTCACCAAAAGGGGGACACACAGATACGCAGTATTTT. Translated, it gives CASSPKGGHTDTQYF.

The chain links TRBV5-1 to TRBJ2-7, with TRBD1 matching over 7 bases. Per germline, CDR1 SGHRS and CDR2 YFSETQ. The CDR3 has 15 residues. V was pared by 0 bases and J by 4 bases, with 7 bases of the junction left unmatched. CDR3 sequence: CASSLAGQPLYEQYF. CDR3 bases: TGCGCCAGCAGCTTGGCGGGACAGCCCCTGTACGAGCAGTACTTC.

This clone was found once. The J gene is TRBJ2-3, the V gene TRBV28; 14 nucleotides line up with TRBD2. This CDR3 is built from 14 residues. Germline loops: CDR1 MDHEN, CDR2 SYDVKM. V gave up 8 bases and J gave up 3 bases; unmatched junction bases: 1. CDR3 amino acids: CASGTSGGTDTQYF. The CDR3 DNA reads as TGTGCCAGCGGGACTAGCGGGGGAACAGATACGCAGTATTTT.

The gene calls are TRBV20-1 and TRBJ2-3; 7 bases match TRBD2. J lost 5 bases, V lost 3 bases, and 8 bases had no gene match. The germline gives CDR1 DFQATT, CDR2 SNEGSKA (reference sequence). This CDR3 spans 14 amino acids. The CDR3 sequence: CSASGGSGEDTQYF. Here the CDR3 DNA reads TGCAGTGCTAGTGGCGGGAGTGGTGAAGATACGCAGTATTTT.

The gene calls are TRBV3-1 (or the pseudogene TRBV3-2) and TRBJ1-2; 7 bases align to TRBD1. The CDR3 is 15 amino acids. The J segment lost 4 bases and the V segment lost 3 bases, leaving 8 bases of the junction unmatched. The germline V gene has CDR1 LGHDT and CDR2 YNNKEL (reference sequence). CDR3 region: CASSQAGQAPYGYTF. CDR3 sequence (DNA): TGTGCCAGCAGCCAGGCAGGACAGGCACCCTATGGCTACACCTTC.

The chain employs TRBV27 and TRBJ2-1, with 7 bases aligning to TRBD2. With V trimmed by 1 base and J by 3 bases, 3 bases remained unmatched. This CDR3 is 15 amino acids long. CDR1 is MNHEY, CDR2 SMNVEV, per germline (reference sequence). As DNA, the CDR3 is TGTGCCAGCAGTTTATTAAGGACTAGCTACAATGAGCAGTTCTTC. Its translation is CASSLLRTSYNEQFF.

The rearrangement uses TRBV5-4 and TRBJ2-5; maybe TRBD1 (6 bases). Germline-derived CDR1 and CDR2 are SGHNT and YYREEE (reference sequence). The ends were cut back, 3 bases at V and 5 bases at J, with 23 bases in the middle. The CDR3 is made up of 17 amino acids. CDR3 in amino acids: CASSWATGRTVRETQYF. The DNA of the CDR3 is TGTGCCAGCAGCTGGGCCACAGGGCGGACTGTTCGGGAGACCCAGTACTTC.